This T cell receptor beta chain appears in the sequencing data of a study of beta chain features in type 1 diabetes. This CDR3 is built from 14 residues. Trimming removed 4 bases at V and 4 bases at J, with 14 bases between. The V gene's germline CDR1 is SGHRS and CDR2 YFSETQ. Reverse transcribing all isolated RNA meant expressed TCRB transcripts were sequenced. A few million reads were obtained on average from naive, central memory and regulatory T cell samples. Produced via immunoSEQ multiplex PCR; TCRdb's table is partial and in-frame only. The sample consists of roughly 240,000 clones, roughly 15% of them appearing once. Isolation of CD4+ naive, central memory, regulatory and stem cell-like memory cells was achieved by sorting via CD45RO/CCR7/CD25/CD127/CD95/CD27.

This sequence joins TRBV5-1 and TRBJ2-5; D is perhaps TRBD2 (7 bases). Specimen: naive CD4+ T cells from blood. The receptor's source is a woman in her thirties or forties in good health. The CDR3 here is CASSGGAYGETQYF. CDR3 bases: TGCGCCAGCAGCGGGGGGGCATATGGAGAGACCCAGTACTTC.